The subject of this entry is one T cell receptor beta chain. Original processing notes: By means of reference gene primer amplification, nucleated cell counts were estimated. Clones were sequenced by immunoSEQ multiplex PCR, and TCRdb holds only the in-frame ones, with some missing. V, J and clone size derive from that table, while D and trimming were established from the DNA sequence. Seen here are about 140,000 clones, about 80% observed once, and the top ten hold around 6%. Participant reports of clinical history set cohort assignment. The data belong to a study of blood T cell repertoires in COVID-19. Turning to the study itself: Samples of COVID-19 (acute and convalescent) were obtained from the United States, Italy and Spain. Sources were T cells, B-cell-depleted T cells, or PBMCs; the material itself was cDNA or gDNA.

CDR1 is MNHEY, CDR2 SVGEGT, per germline. Trimming removed 2 bases at V and 7 bases at J, with 23 bases between. The length of the CDR3 is 17 residues. The material sequenced was PBMCs or T cells enriched from blood (not recorded which). V gene TRBV6-2 or TRBV6-3 combines with J gene TRBJ1-1; the D gene is possibly TRBD1 (6 bases). The source of this sequence is a woman between 45 and 65 years old who had recovered from COVID-19. In DNA, the CDR3 is TGTGCCAGCAGTTACCTGACAGGAGACCCGAGGGGAAATGAAGCTTTCTTT. Translated, it gives CASSYLTGDPRGNEAFF.